This T cell receptor beta chain is from a study of shared clonotypes between healthy human individuals. CDR3 length: 17 amino acids. V was clipped by 0 bases and J by 4 bases, with 17 bases between them. CDR1 and CDR2 (germline): SGDLS, YYNGEE. Clones were sequenced by immunoSEQ multiplex PCR, and TCRdb holds only the in-frame ones, with some missing. The sample holds about 480,000 clones, 75% to 80% seen once. The chain has TRBV9 and TRBJ2-1, with D maybe TRBD2 (5 bases). This TCR was sampled from a woman aged 40-49 years in good health. Some clones in this sample may be carry-over from other donors' samples. Sequenced: PBMCs. The chain's CDR3 is CASSVGIEAVYYNEQFF. Written as DNA, the CDR3 is TGTGCCAGCAGCGTAGGGATTGAAGCGGTCTATTACAATGAGCAGTTCTTC. The whole variable domain, remainder taken from reference TRBV9 and TRBJ2-1, is DSGVTQTPKHLITATGQRVTLRCSPRSGDLSVYWYQQSLDQGLQFLIQYYNGEERAKGNILERFSAQQFPDLHSELNLSSLELGDSALYFCASSVGIEAVYYNEQFFGPGTRLTVL.